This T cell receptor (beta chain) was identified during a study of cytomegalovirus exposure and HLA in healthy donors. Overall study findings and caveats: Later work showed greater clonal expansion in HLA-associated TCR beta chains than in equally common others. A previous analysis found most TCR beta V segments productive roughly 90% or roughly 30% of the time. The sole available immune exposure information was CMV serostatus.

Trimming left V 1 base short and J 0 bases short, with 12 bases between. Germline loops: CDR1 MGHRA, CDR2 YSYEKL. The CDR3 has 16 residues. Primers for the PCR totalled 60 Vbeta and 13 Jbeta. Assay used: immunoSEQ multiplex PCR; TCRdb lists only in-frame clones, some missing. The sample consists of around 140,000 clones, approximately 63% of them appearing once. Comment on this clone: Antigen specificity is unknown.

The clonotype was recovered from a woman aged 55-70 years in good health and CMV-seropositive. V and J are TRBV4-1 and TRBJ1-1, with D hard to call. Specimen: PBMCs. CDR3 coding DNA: TGCGCCAGCAGCCAAGGGAGCAGCTTCATGAACACTGAAGCTTTCTTT. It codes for CASSQGSSFMNTEAFF.